The 5 T cell receptor beta chains given below trace back to one sample, sequenced in a study of blood T cell repertoires in COVID-19. Assay used: immunoSEQ multiplex PCR; TCRdb lists only in-frame clones, some missing. Of roughly 170,000 clones listed, nearly 80% are singletons. Sequenced: peripheral blood. These receptors all stem from a woman aged 70-85 years with acute or convalescent COVID-19.

The chain links TRBV5-6 to TRBJ2-7, with D unclear. The V and J ends lost 2 bases and 7 bases respectively, with 13 bases between them. The CDR3 consists of 13 residues. Per germline, CDR1 SGHDT and CDR2 YYEEEE. CDR3 sequence reads: CASSFNLRREQYF. CDR3 sequence (DNA): TGTGCCAGCAGCTTCAATCTACGGAGAGAGCAGTACTTC.

The chain recombines TRBV18 with TRBJ1-1, with D possibly matching TRBD1 (6 bases). CDR1 is KGHSH and CDR2 is LQKENI in the germline V gene. CDR3 size: 15 residues. Between the trimmed V and J ends, which lost 2 bases and 4 bases, there was a span of 14 bases. CDR3 sequence (DNA): TGTGCCAGCTCACCAATTCAACAGGGCGGCACTGAAGCTTTCTTT. Translation gives CASSPIQQGGTEAFF.

The chain links TRBV5-1 to TRBJ1-2; TRBD1 matches 9 bases. The germline V gene encodes CDR1 SGHRS and CDR2 YFSETQ. The trim removed 3 bases at V and 3 bases at J, leaving 3 bases unmatched. The CDR3 extends over 14 amino acids. The CDR3 DNA follows: TGCGCCAGCAGCTCGACAGGGGGGGACTATGGCTACACCTTC. It codes for CASSSTGGDYGYTF. The whole variable domain, remainder taken from reference TRBV5-1 and TRBJ1-2, is KAGVTQTPRYLIKTRGQQVTLSCSPISGHRSVSWYQQTPGQGLQFLFEYFSETQRNKGNFPGRFSGRQFSNSRSEMNVSTLELGDSALYLCASSSTGGDYGYTFGSGTRLTVV.

This clone appeared once. V and J are TRBV5-1 and TRBJ2-1; maybe TRBD1 (6 bases). The CDR3 covers 13 residues. V lost 4 bases and J lost 7, with 12 bases in between. Germline V CDR1 and CDR2: SGHRS, YFSETQ. The CDR3 region is CASSAGTQNEQFF. The CDR3, as DNA: TGCGCCAGCAGCGCCGGGACACAAAATGAGCAGTTCTTC.

Details on this clone: The junction departs from germline at one end; a sequencing error may be responsible. The chain is built from TRBV18 and TRBJ2-7, with 9 bases fitting TRBD1. The CDR3 has 14 residues. Germline V CDR1 and CDR2: KGHSH, LQKENI. The CDR3 sequence: CASSLSRDRALSSF. For the CDR3, the DNA is TGTGCCAGCTCACTTTCCCGGGACAGGGCCCTTTCGAGTTTC.